The present T cell receptor (beta chain) was sequenced within a study of shared clonotypes between healthy human individuals. At the deep level, the assay was run. Clones were read by immunoSEQ multiplex PCR, and TCRdb kept only the in-frame ones, dropping some. The data show hundreds of thousands of clones, 72% seen once. CD4+ cells yielded CD45RA+ naive and CD45RA-negative memory subsets. Germline assignment: CDR1 ENHRY and CDR2 SYGVKD. CDR3 size: 13 residues. The J segment lost 6 bases and the V segment lost 10 bases, leaving 11 bases of the junction unmatched. The V gene is TRBV10-3, the J gene TRBJ1-1, with TRBD1 identical over 7 bases. The sequenced sample was memory CD4+ T cells sorted from blood. Sample subset: CD45RA-negative fraction. The TCR comes from a young woman in good health. CDR3 region: CATQEQGSPEAFF. Written as DNA, the CDR3 is TGTGCCACCCAAGAACAGGGGAGCCCTGAAGCTTTCTTT.